The 32 T cell receptor beta chains listed next were all sequenced from one sample in a study of blood T cell repertoires in COVID-19. The data were produced by immunoSEQ multiplex PCR, yet TCRdb's version contains in-frame clones alone and is incomplete. The table lists 150,000 to 200,000 clones, roughly 84% of them singletons. Sequenced material: PBMCs or T cells enriched from blood (not recorded which). The receptors derive from a woman in her 30s who had been exposed to COVID-19.

The CDR3 sequence: CASSLGPEGELFF. CDR3 coding DNA: TGTGCCAGCAGCTTAGGCCCCGAGGGGGAGCTGTTTTTT. The V gene is TRBV11-3, the J gene TRBJ2-2, with D unresolved. There are 13 residues in the CDR3. Germline V CDR1 and CDR2: SGHNT, YENEEA. Trimming shortened V by 1 base and J by 8 bases, and 8 bases separated the two germline ends.

The chain links TRBV12-5 to TRBJ1-6; possibly TRBD1 for D (6 bases). Germline V gene data show CDR1 as LGHNT and CDR2 as FRNRAP. V was cut by 0 bases and J by 5 bases, with 29 bases left in between. This CDR3 is built from 22 residues. CDR3 sequence: CASGLVVEIGSQGRMHNSPLHF. CDR3 in DNA: TGTGCTAGTGGTTTGGTAGTGGAGATAGGCAGCCAGGGGAGAATGCATAATTCACCCCTCCACTTT. Combining the CDR3 with reference TRBV12-5 and TRBJ1-6 gives the whole variable domain DARVTQTPRHKVTEMGQEVTMRCQPILGHNTVFWYRQTMMQGLELLAYFRNRAPLDDSGMPKDRFSAEMPDATLATLKIQPSEPRDSAVYFCASGLVVEIGSQGRMHNSPLHFGNGTRLTVT.

The DNA for the CDR3 is TGTGCCAGCGGACAGGGTATACTGAGGGAGCAGTACTTC. This codes for CASGQGILREQYF. The V and J genes are TRBV7-2 and TRBJ2-7, with 8 bases that match TRBD1. The CDR3 is 13 residues long. Germline V gene data show CDR1 as SGHTA and CDR2 as FQGNSA. Trimming at V came to 8 bases and at J to 7 bases, leaving 10 bases not matched to a gene.

This clone has only a few counts. This chain links TRBV7-8 with TRBJ2-5; 11 bases agree with TRBD1. Trimming cost V 4 bases and J 5 bases; bases outside gene matches: 9. This CDR3 has 16 residues. Germline CDR1 SGHVS, CDR2 FQNEAQ. The CDR3, as DNA: TGTGCCAGCAGCTCGTACGGACAGGGGGCGGATGAGACCCAGTACTTC. Amino acids: CASSSYGQGADETQYF. Drawing the rest from reference TRBV7-8 and TRBJ2-5, the complete variable domain is GAGVSQSPRYKVAKRGQDVALRCDPISGHVSLFWYQQALGQGPEFLTYFQNEAQLDKSGLPSDRFFAERPEGSVSTLKIQRTQQEDSAVYLCASSSYGQGADETQYFGPGTRLLVL.

J is TRBJ2-2 and V is TRBV4-1; TRBD1 aligns across 8 bases. Germline V lookup: CDR1 MGHRA, CDR2 YSYEKL. V lost 3 bases to trimming and J lost 8 bases; unmatched junction nucleotides: 8. The CDR3 sequence is 15 residues long. The CDR3 region has the DNA TGCGCCAGCAGCCACAGACAGGGGAATAGGGGGGAGCTGTTTTTT. Translated: CASSHRQGNRGELFF.

J is TRBJ1-2 and V is TRBV12-3 or TRBV12-4; D is uncertain. V lost 3 bases, J lost 6 bases, and 11 bases lay in between. The CDR3 totals 13 residues. Written as DNA, the CDR3 is TGTGCCAGCAGTTTTGCATGGAGCGATGGCTACACCTTC. This encodes CASSFAWSDGYTF.

The rearrangement uses TRBV29-1 and TRBJ2-5, with D perhaps TRBD1 (5 bases). Germline CDR1 and CDR2: SQVTM and ANQGSEA. Trimming pared 4 bases from V and 5 bases from J, leaving 11 bases between. The CDR3 has 12 residues. The CDR3 bases are TGCAGCGTTGTTAGGGGAAGGGAGACCCAGTACTTC. Its translation: CSVVRGRETQYF.

This sequence joins TRBV10-3 and TRBJ2-1, with 7 bases lining up with TRBD1. CDR3 length: 13 residues. From germline, CDR1 is ENHRY and CDR2 SYGVKD. V lost 9 bases and J lost 4; bases outside the gene matches: 6. In nucleotides, the CDR3 is TGTGCCATGGGTCCACAGGGGTACAATGAGCAGTTCTTC. This sequence encodes CAMGPQGYNEQFF.

The chain has TRBV9 and TRBJ1-2; 8 bases match TRBD1. V gave up 0 bases and J gave up 4 bases; unmatched junction bases: 2. Germline V lookup: CDR1 SGDLS, CDR2 YYNGEE. The CDR3 is 14 residues long. The DNA for the CDR3 is TGTGCCAGCAGCGTAGAAGACAGGGGCTATGGCTACACCTTC. Its protein is CASSVEDRGYGYTF.

The V gene is TRBV12-5, the J gene TRBJ1-5; tentatively, D is TRBD1 (6 bases). Germline V CDR1 and CDR2: LGHNT, FRNRAP. V was clipped by 3 bases and J by 1 base, with 10 bases between them. This CDR3 has 15 residues. CDR3 in DNA: TGTGCTAGTGGTTTAACAGGGTCGAGCAATCAGCCCCAGCATTTT. The encoded protein is CASGLTGSSNQPQHF.

The J gene is TRBJ1-1, the V gene TRBV7-9; D ambiguous. The CDR3 contains 12 residues. V dropped 1 base and J dropped 7 bases, with 7 bases sitting between them. Germline CDR1 reads SEHNR; CDR2 reads FQNEAQ (reference sequence). CDR3 bases: TGTGCCAGCAGCTTAGGTAGTTATGAAGCTTTCTTT. Its protein product is CASSLGSYEAFF. Drawing the rest from reference TRBV7-9 and TRBJ1-1, the complete variable domain is DTGVSQNPRHKITKRGQNVTFRCDPISEHNRLYWYRQTLGQGPEFLTYFQNEAQLEKSRLLSDRFSAERPKGSFSTLEIQRTEQGDSAMYLCASSLGSYEAFFGQGTRLTVV.

V and J are TRBV10-3 and TRBJ2-1; 13 positions agree with TRBD2. Germline V gives CDR1 ENHRY, CDR2 SYGVKD. This CDR3 contains 14 residues. The V segment lost 8 bases and the J segment 7 bases; nucleotides outside the gene matches: 5. DNA of the CDR3: TGTGCCATCTCGACTAGCGGGGGGTTAAATGAGCAGTTCTTC. Amino acids: CAISTSGGLNEQFF.

The CDR3 is CASRYRAMYEQYF. In nucleotides, the CDR3 is TGTGCCAGCAGATACAGGGCTATGTACGAGCAGTACTTC. This chain links TRBV27 with TRBJ2-7; D possibly corresponds to TRBD1 (6 bases). The CDR3 extends over 13 amino acids. Germline-derived CDR1 and CDR2 are MNHEY and SMNVEV (reference sequence). Trimming stripped 6 bases from V and 4 bases from J, with 13 bases between.

The CDR3 protein is CASSLGGREVDGYTF. The CDR3 nucleotides read TGTGCCAGCAGCTTGGGGGGCAGGGAAGTGGACGGCTACACCTTC. V and J are TRBV5-5 and TRBJ1-2, with D tentatively TRBD1 (5 bases). This CDR3 has 15 residues. Trimming took 0 bases from V and 8 from J, leaving 17 bases between them. Per the germline V gene, CDR1 is SGHKS and CDR2 is YYEKEE (reference sequence).

The CDR3 DNA reads as TGCAGTGCTAGTCCCGGTATAAGCAATCAGCCCCAGCATTTT. Translation gives CSASPGISNQPQHF. The chain couples TRBV20-1 to TRBJ1-5; D remains unclear. Trimming shortened V by 3 bases and J by 1 base, and 10 bases separated the two germline ends. CDR3 size: 14 residues. Germline CDR1 is DFQATT and CDR2 is SNEGSKA (reference sequence).

The chain is built from TRBV9 and TRBJ2-3, with TRBD1 as a possible D gene (6 bases). In germline, CDR1 is SGDLS, CDR2 YYNGEE. The CDR3 spans 15 residues. Trimming pared 4 bases from V and 2 bases from J, leaving 14 bases between. DNA for the CDR3: TGTGCCAGCAGCCCAGGGGTAGCCCCCACAGATACGCAGTATTTT. It codes for CASSPGVAPTDTQYF. The whole variable domain, remainder taken from reference TRBV9 and TRBJ2-3, is DSGVTQTPKHLITATGQRVTLRCSPRSGDLSVYWYQQSLDQGLQFLIQYYNGEERAKGNILERFSAQQFPDLHSELNLSSLELGDSALYFCASSPGVAPTDTQYFGPGTRLTVL.

This chain uses TRBV5-1 with TRBJ1-4, with D perhaps matching TRBD1 (6 bases). Germline V lookup: CDR1 SGHRS, CDR2 YFSETQ. This CDR3 spans 15 amino acids. The V end was cut by 4 bases, the J end by 6 bases, with 16 bases between. In nucleotides, the CDR3 is TGCGCCAGCAGCCACACGGACAGTGGGGATGAAAAACTGTTTTTT. Encoded protein: CASSHTDSGDEKLFF.

The chain is built from TRBV19 and TRBJ1-2; 8 positions agree with TRBD1. This CDR3 is 13 amino acids long. Germline assignment: CDR1 LNHDA and CDR2 SQIVND (reference sequence). Trimming took 5 bases from V and 7 from J; bases not matched to a gene: 6. CDR3 amino acids: CASSGNRGVGYTF. In nucleotides, the CDR3 is TGTGCCAGTAGTGGGAACAGGGGGGTTGGCTACACCTTC.

The rearrangement uses TRBV5-1 and TRBJ1-2; 9 bases match TRBD1. V lost 0 bases and J lost 3; bases outside the gene matches: 3. CDR1 is SGHRS, CDR2 YFSETQ, per germline. The CDR3 is made up of 15 amino acids. This CDR3 is CASSLGTGADYGYTF. The CDR3 DNA reads as TGCGCCAGCAGCTTGGGGACAGGGGCAGACTATGGCTACACCTTC. Drawing the rest from reference TRBV5-1 and TRBJ1-2, the complete variable domain is KAGVTQTPRYLIKTRGQQVTLSCSPISGHRSVSWYQQTPGQGLQFLFEYFSETQRNKGNFPGRFSGRQFSNSRSEMNVSTLELGDSALYLCASSLGTGADYGYTFGSGTRLTVV.

V gene TRBV4-3 combines with J gene TRBJ2-1; TRBD2 matches at 8 bases. The germline V gene encodes CDR1 LGHNA and CDR2 YSLEER. The V segment lost 0 bases and the J segment 4 bases; nucleotides outside the gene matches: 5. The CDR3 sequence is 16 residues long. Written as DNA, the CDR3 is TGCGCCAGCAGCCAAGATGCGGGCGGGGGGTACAATGAGCAGTTCTTC. It yields the protein CASSQDAGGGYNEQFF.

V gene TRBV6-5 combines with J gene TRBJ1-5; 8 nucleotides agree with TRBD1. V gave up 4 bases and J gave up 6 bases; unmatched junction bases: 8. Germline CDR1 reads MNHEY; CDR2 reads SVGAGI. CDR3 length: 15 residues. CDR3 bases: TGTGCCAGCAGTTCGGGACAGGCATTCGGTCAGCCCCAGCATTTT. Translated, it gives CASSSGQAFGQPQHF.

A single count supports this clone. The chain has TRBV27 and TRBJ1-2, with D perhaps matching TRBD1 (5 bases). Germline CDR1 MNHEY, CDR2 SMNVEV (reference sequence). The CDR3 loop spans 11 amino acids. Trimming removed 9 bases at V and 4 bases at J, with 9 bases between. The chain's CDR3 is CASMGLYGYTF. CDR3 nucleotides: TGTGCCAGTATGGGGCTCTATGGCTACACCTTC.

The chain employs TRBV5-1 and TRBJ1-2, with 9 positions matching TRBD1. V was clipped by 5 bases and J by 4 bases; unmatched bases: 6. The CDR3 is made up of 14 amino acids. In germline, CDR1 is SGHRS, CDR2 YFSETQ. CDR3 coding DNA: TGCGCCAGCAGGGAAGGACAGGGGATCTATGGCTACACCTTC. Encoded protein: CASREGQGIYGYTF.

The table lists this clone with a few counts. This chain joins TRBV19 and TRBJ1-2; no reliable D call. V was clipped by 3 bases and J by 5 bases, with 16 bases between them. Looked up from germline, CDR1 is LNHDA and CDR2 is SQIVND (reference sequence). The CDR3 has 15 residues. The CDR3 spells CASSITEVRLYGYTF. The CDR3 nucleotides are TGTGCCAGTAGTATTACTGAAGTACGACTTTATGGCTACACCTTC.

J is TRBJ2-7 and V is TRBV10-2; 9 bases agree with TRBD1. V shed 6 bases and J 6 bases; nucleotides not matched to a gene: 9. The CDR3 covers 14 residues. Germline values: CDR1 WSHSY, CDR2 SAAADI. As DNA, the CDR3 is TGCGCCAGCAGCGACCTGGGACAGGGTGGCGAGCAGTACTTC. Translating it yields CASSDLGQGGEQYF.

The chain uses TRBV19 and TRBJ2-3; D is perhaps TRBD1 (6 bases). Trimming pared 3 bases from V and 4 bases from J, leaving 14 bases between. Germline V gene lookup returns CDR1 LNHDA and CDR2 SQIVND (reference sequence). CDR3 length: 15 amino acids. CDR3 DNA sequence: TGTGCCAGTAGTATCCCCAGGGGCAGTGCAGATACGCAGTATTTT. Translation gives CASSIPRGSADTQYF.

The V and J genes are TRBV7-2 and TRBJ1-1, with D unresolved. With 7 bases removed from V and 2 bases from J, the gap between germline ends came to 5 bases. The CDR3 loop spans 11 amino acids. In germline, CDR1 is SGHTA, CDR2 FQGNSA. CDR3 DNA sequence: TGTGCCAGCACCATCAACACTGAAGCTTTCTTT. Translating it yields CASTINTEAFF.

The chain joins TRBV7-2 to TRBJ1-6, with TRBD1 as a possible D gene (6 bases). CDR1 is SGHTA, CDR2 FQGNSA, per germline. The CDR3 spans 15 residues. The germline V and J ends were trimmed by 1 base and 5 bases, with 9 bases remaining between them. As DNA, the CDR3 is TGTGCCAGCAGCTTAGGCGCAGGGGATAATTCACCCCTCCACTTT. It translates to CASSLGAGDNSPLHF.

The rearrangement uses TRBV18 and TRBJ1-1, with TRBD1 identical over 7 bases. After removal of 4 bases from V and 1 base from J, the junction contained 6 bases not matched to a gene. CDR3 length: 15 residues. The germline gives CDR1 KGHSH, CDR2 LQKENI. The CDR3 region is CASSQRTGENTEAFF. CDR3 nucleotide sequence: TGTGCCAGCTCACAACGGACAGGAGAGAACACTGAAGCTTTCTTT.

The chain couples TRBV19 to TRBJ1-3; no clear D. The CDR3 spans 14 residues. V was trimmed by 7 bases and J by 2 bases, leaving 12 bases between them. Germline loops: CDR1 LNHDA, CDR2 SQIVND (reference sequence). As DNA, the CDR3 is TGTGCCAGTATCCCGCCTCTACCTGGAAACACCATATATTTT. It yields the protein CASIPPLPGNTIYF. The full variable domain, its missing parts supplied by reference TRBV19 and TRBJ1-3, is DGGITQSPKYLFRKEGQNVTLSCEQNLNHDAMYWYRQDPGQGLRLIYYSQIVNDFQKGDIAEGYSVSREKKESFPLTVTSAQKNPTAFYLCASIPPLPGNTIYFGEGSWLTVV.

The chain uses TRBV7-2 and TRBJ1-5; no clear D gene. From germline, CDR1 is SGHTA and CDR2 FQGNSA. V lost 1 base and J 5 bases, leaving 12 bases between the germline ends. This CDR3 has 15 amino acids. In DNA, the CDR3 is TGTGCCAGCAGCTTAGTTCGGTCACCGGATCAGCCCCAGCATTTT. Translating it yields CASSLVRSPDQPQHF.

The rearrangement uses TRBV9 and TRBJ2-2; 9 bases line up with TRBD2. CDR1 SGDLS and CDR2 YYNGEE come from the germline V gene. J was trimmed by 3 bases and V by 5 bases; bases with no gene match: 5. The CDR3 sequence is 15 residues long. The chain's CDR3 is CASRRTSEYTGELFF. As DNA, the CDR3 is TGTGCCAGCAGAAGGACTAGCGAATACACCGGGGAGCTGTTTTTT.